This T cell receptor (beta chain) was documented in a study of T cells in Graves' hyperthyroidism and ophthalmopathy. Findings and limits, study-wide: Patients with ophthalmopathy were separated from those with stable hyperthyroidism by a 13 V-J model.

The germline V gene encodes CDR1 LNHDA and CDR2 SQIVND (reference sequence). V was clipped by 6 bases and J by 2 bases, with 11 bases between them. The CDR3 has 14 residues. In regard to this clonotype: What it recognizes is unknown.

The source material, RNA transcripts, was used to amplify TCR beta CDR3 regions. RT-PCR in the first round (using the HTBI primer set) targeted the TCR CDR3. Via MiXCR, TCRdb re-called the multiplex PCR reads, giving one row per CDR3 protein. Altogether some 600,000 distinct CDR3 sequences are present, around 14% being singletons, with the ten largest covering roughly 6.2%. Hyperthyroidism in the patients, aged 18 to 65, was newly diagnosed and under 2 months in duration. Specimen: blood. The TCR originated in a woman between 25 and 40 years old with Graves' hyperthyroidism that later progressed to Graves' ophthalmopathy. The chain joins TRBV19 to TRBJ1-3; the D gene is possibly TRBD1 (5 bases). The CDR3 DNA reads TGTGCCAGTAGAACCGGGACTGCTGGAAACACCATATATTTT. Translation: CASRTGTAGNTIYF.